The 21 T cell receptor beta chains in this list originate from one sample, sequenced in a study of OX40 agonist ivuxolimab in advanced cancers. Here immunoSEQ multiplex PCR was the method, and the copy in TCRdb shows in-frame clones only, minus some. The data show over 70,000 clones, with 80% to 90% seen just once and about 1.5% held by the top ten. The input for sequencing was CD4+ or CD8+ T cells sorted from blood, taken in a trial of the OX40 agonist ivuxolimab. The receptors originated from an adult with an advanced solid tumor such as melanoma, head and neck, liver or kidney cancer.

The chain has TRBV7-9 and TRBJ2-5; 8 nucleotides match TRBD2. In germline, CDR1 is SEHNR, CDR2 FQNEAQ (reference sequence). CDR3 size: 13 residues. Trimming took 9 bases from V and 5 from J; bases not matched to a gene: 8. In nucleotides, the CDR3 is TGTGCCAGTCGAGAGGGCGGGAGGGAGACCCAGTACTTC. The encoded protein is CASREGGRETQYF.

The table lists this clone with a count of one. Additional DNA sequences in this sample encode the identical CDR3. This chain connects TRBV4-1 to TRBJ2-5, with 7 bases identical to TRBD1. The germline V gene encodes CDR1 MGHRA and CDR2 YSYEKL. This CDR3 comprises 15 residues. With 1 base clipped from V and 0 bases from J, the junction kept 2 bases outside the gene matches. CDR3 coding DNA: TGCGCCAGCAGCCAAGCTGACAGGGACCAAGAGACCCAGTACTTC. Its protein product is CASSQADRDQETQYF.

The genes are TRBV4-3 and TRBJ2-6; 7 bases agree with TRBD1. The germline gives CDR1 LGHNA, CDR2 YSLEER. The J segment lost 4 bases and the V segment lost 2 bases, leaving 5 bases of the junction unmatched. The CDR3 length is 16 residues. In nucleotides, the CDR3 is TGCGCCAGCAGCCAACACAGGGGCTCGGGGGCCAACGTCCTGACTTTC. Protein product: CASSQHRGSGANVLTF.

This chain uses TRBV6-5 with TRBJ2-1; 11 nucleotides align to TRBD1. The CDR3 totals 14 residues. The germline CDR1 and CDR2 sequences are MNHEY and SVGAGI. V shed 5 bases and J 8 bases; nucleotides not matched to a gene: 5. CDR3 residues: CASSQGQGGDEQFF. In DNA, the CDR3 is TGTGCCAGCAGTCAGGGACAGGGGGGCGATGAGCAGTTCTTC.

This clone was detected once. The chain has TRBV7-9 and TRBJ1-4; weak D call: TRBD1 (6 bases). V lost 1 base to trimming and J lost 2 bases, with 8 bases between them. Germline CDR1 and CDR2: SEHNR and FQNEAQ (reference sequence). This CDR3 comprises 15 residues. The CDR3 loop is CASSLVGATNEKLFF. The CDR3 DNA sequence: TGTGCCAGCAGCTTAGTGGGGGCGACTAATGAAAAACTGTTTTTT.

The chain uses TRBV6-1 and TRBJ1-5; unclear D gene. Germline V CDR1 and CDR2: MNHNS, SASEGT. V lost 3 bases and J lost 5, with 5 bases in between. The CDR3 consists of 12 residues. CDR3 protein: CASSDGDQPQHF. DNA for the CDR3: TGTGCCAGCAGTGACGGGGATCAGCCCCAGCATTTT.

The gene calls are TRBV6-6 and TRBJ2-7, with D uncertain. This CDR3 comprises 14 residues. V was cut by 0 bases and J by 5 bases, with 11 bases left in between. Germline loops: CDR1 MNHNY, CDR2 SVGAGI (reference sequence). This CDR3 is CASSYSRRGDEQYF. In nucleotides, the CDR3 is TGTGCCAGCAGTTACTCGAGGCGTGGGGACGAGCAGTACTTC.

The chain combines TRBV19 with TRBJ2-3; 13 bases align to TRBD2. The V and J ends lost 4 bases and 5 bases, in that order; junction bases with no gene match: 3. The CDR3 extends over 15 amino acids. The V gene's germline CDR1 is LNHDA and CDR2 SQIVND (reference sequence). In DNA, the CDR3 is TGTGCCAGTAGTAGTCGGACTAGCGGGGGAGATACGCAGTATTTT. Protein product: CASSSRTSGGDTQYF.

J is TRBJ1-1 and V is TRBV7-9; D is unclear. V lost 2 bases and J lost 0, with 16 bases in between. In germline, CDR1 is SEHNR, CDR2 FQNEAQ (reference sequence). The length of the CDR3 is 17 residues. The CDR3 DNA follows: TGTGCCAGCAGCTTACTAGCCCCTCCGGGGTTGAACACTGAAGCTTTCTTT. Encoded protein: CASSLLAPPGLNTEAFF.

DNA for the CDR3: TGTGCCAGCAGTCGGCAGGCGGGGGGGACAGATACGCAGTATTTT. This gives the protein CASSRQAGGTDTQYF. The chain carries TRBV5-4 and TRBJ2-3; 9 bases fit TRBD2. Germline CDR1 reads SGHNT; CDR2 reads YYREEE (reference sequence). CDR3 size: 15 residues. V dropped 5 bases and J dropped 3; count of bases not matched to a gene: 7.

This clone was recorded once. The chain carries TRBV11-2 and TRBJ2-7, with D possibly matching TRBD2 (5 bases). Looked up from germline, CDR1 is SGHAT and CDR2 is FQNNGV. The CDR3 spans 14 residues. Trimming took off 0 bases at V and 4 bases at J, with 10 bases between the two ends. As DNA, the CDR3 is TGTGCCAGCAGCTTAGATCGACGGAGGTACGAGCAGTACTTC. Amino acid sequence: CASSLDRRRYEQYF. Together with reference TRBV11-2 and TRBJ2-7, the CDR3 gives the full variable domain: EAGVAQSPRYKIIEKRQSVAFWCNPISGHATLYWYQQILGQGPKLLIQFQNNGVVDDSQLPKDRFSAERLKGVDSTLKIQPAKLEDSAVYLCASSLDRRRYEQYFGPGTRLTVT.

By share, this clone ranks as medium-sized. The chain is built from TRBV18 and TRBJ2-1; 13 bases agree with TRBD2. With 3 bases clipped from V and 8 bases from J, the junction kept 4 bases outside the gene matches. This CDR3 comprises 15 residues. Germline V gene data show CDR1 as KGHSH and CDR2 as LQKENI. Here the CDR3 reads CASSPRTSGSYEQFF. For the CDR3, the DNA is TGTGCCAGCTCACCGAGGACTAGCGGGAGCTATGAGCAGTTCTTC.

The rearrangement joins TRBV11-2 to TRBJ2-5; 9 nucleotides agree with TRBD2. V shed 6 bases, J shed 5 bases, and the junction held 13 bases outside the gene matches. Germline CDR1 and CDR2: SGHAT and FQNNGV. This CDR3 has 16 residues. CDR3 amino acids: CASRVAGGPRWETQYF. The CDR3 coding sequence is TGTGCCAGCAGAGTGGCGGGAGGGCCCCGATGGGAGACCCAGTACTTC. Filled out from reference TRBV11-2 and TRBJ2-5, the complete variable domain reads EAGVAQSPRYKIIEKRQSVAFWCNPISGHATLYWYQQILGQGPKLLIQFQNNGVVDDSQLPKDRFSAERLKGVDSTLKIQPAKLEDSAVYLCASRVAGGPRWETQYFGPGTRLLVL.

DNA of the CDR3: TGTGCCAGCAGTTACCCAGATCGGGGAGATACGCAGTATTTT. It codes for CASSYPDRGDTQYF. The chain is built from TRBV6-6 and TRBJ2-3, with TRBD2 as a possible D gene (5 bases). This CDR3 has 14 residues. Between the trimmed V and J ends, which lost 2 bases and 5 bases, there was a span of 11 bases. The germline V gene encodes CDR1 MNHNY and CDR2 SVGAGI (reference sequence).

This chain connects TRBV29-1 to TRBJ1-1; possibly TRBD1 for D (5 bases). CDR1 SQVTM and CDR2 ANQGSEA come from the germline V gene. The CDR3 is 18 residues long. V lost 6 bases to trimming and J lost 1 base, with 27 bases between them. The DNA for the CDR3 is TGCAGCGTCCCTAAGCCCTACTCGGGGCCGTTAGGGAACACTGAAGCTTTCTTT. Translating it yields CSVPKPYSGPLGNTEAFF.

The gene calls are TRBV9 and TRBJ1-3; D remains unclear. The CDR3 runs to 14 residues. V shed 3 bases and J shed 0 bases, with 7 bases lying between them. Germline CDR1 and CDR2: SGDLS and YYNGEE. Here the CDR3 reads CASSAESSGNTIYF. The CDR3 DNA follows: TGTGCCAGCAGCGCCGAAAGCTCTGGAAACACCATATATTTT.

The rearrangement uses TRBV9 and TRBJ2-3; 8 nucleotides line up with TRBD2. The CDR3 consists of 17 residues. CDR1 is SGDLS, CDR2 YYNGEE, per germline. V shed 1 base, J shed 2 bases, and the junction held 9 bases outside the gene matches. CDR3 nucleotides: TGTGCCAGCAGCGTAAGGGGCGATAGCGGGGACACAGATACGCAGTATTTT. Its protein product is CASSVRGDSGDTDTQYF.

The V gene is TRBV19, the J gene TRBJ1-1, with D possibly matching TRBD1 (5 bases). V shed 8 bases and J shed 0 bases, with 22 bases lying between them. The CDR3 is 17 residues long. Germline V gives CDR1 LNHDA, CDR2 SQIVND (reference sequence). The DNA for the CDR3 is TGTGCCAGTGTGGGGACTTCCGTGGGGAAGGTGAACACTGAAGCTTTCTTT. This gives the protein CASVGTSVGKVNTEAFF.

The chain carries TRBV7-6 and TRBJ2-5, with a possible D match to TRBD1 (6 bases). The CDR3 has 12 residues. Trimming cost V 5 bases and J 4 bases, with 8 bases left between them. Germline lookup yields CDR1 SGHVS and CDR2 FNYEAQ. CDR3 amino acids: CASSQTGETQYF. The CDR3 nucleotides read TGTGCCAGCAGCCAGACAGGAGAGACCCAGTACTTC.

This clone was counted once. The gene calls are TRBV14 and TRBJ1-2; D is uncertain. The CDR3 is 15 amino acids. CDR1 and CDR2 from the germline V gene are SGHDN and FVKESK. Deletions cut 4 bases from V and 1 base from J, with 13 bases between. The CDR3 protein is CASSPGPGLNYGYTF. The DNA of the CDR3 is TGTGCCAGCAGCCCTGGCCCAGGCCTTAACTATGGCTACACCTTC.

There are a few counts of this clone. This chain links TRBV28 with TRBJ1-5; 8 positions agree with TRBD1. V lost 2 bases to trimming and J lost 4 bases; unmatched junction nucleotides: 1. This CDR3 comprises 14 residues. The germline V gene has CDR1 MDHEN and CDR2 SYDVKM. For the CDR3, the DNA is TGTGCCAGCAGTTTAAGACAGGGGAATCAGCCCCAGCATTTT. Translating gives CASSLRQGNQPQHF.